Each of the 9 T cell receptor beta chains below was sequenced from the same sample in a study of OX40 agonist ivuxolimab in advanced cancers. Assay used: immunoSEQ multiplex PCR; TCRdb lists only in-frame clones, some missing. The sample lists several thousand clones; 88% were seen once. Sequenced here: CD4+ or CD8+ T cells sorted from blood, sampled in a trial of the OX40 agonist ivuxolimab. The receptors were gathered from an adult with an advanced solid tumor such as melanoma, head and neck, liver or kidney cancer.

V usage is TRBV5-1 and J usage is TRBJ1-4; D uncertain. V lost 3 bases, J lost 0 bases, and 9 bases lay in between. This CDR3 comprises 15 residues. CDR1 and CDR2 (germline): SGHRS, YFSETQ. For the CDR3, the DNA is TGCGCCAGCAGCTCCACAGACTCAACTAATGAAAAACTGTTTTTT. This translates into CASSSTDSTNEKLFF.

The chain is built from TRBV5-8 and TRBJ2-2, with D perhaps matching TRBD2 (6 bases). Trimming removed 3 bases from V and 7 bases from J, with 25 bases in between. The CDR3 covers 18 residues. Germline loops: CDR1 SGHTS, CDR2 YDEGEE. CDR3 protein: CASSSLYRAGRLGGELFF. The CDR3 region has the DNA TGTGCCAGCAGCTCCCTTTATAGGGCAGGGAGGCTCGGCGGGGAGCTGTTTTTT.

The DNA for the CDR3 is TGTGCCAGCAGTCAAAACCCTAGAGAGCAGTACTTC. It yields the protein CASSQNPREQYF. The rearrangement links TRBV5-5 to TRBJ2-7; no firm D call. The CDR3 is 12 amino acids. V lost 5 bases, J lost 7 bases, and 13 bases lay in between. Germline loops: CDR1 SGHKS, CDR2 YYEKEE (reference sequence).

The CDR3 protein is CASSLYTYEQYF. CDR3 in DNA: TGTGCCAGCTCCCTTTACACCTACGAGCAGTACTTC. The chain couples TRBV18 to TRBJ2-7, with unresolved D. This CDR3 has 12 residues. Trimming took off 6 bases at V and 2 bases at J, with 8 bases between the two ends. Germline CDR1 KGHSH, CDR2 LQKENI.

CDR3 protein: CASSEAASEKLFF. CDR3 sequence (DNA): TGTGCCAGCAGTGAAGCCGCCAGTGAAAAACTGTTTTTT. This chain joins TRBV6-4 and TRBJ1-4; no clear D. The CDR3 spans 13 residues. Germline V gives CDR1 MRHNA, CDR2 SNTAGT. Trimming cost V 3 bases and J 7 bases, with 9 bases left between them.

This clone was seen only once. The rearrangement links TRBV5-1 to TRBJ2-3; 8 bases are shared with TRBD2. The CDR3 extends over 18 amino acids. After removal of 0 bases from V and 0 bases from J, the junction contained 9 bases not matched to a gene. In germline, CDR1 is SGHRS, CDR2 YFSETQ. Written as DNA, the CDR3 is TGCGCCAGCAGCTTGGGGTTAGCGGGGCTGACTAGCACAGATACGCAGTATTTT. This encodes CASSLGLAGLTSTDTQYF.

This chain connects TRBV5-8 to TRBJ1-5; 9 nucleotides align to TRBD1. The CDR3 is made up of 13 amino acids. The V and J ends lost 5 bases and 6 bases, in that order; junction bases with no gene match: 3. In germline, CDR1 is SGHTS, CDR2 YDEGEE. The CDR3 sequence: CASSRQGGQPQHF. The CDR3 DNA is TGTGCCAGCAGTCGACAGGGGGGTCAGCCCCAGCATTTT. Based on the CDR3 plus reference TRBV5-8 and TRBJ1-5, the full variable domain is EAGVTQSPTHLIKTRGQQATLRCSPISGHTSVYWYQQALGLGLQFLLWYDEGEERNRGNFPPRFSGRQFPNYSSELNVNALELEDSALYLCASSRQGGQPQHFGDGTRLSIL.

The rearrangement uses TRBV15 and TRBJ1-2; D is uncertain. V lost 3 bases to trimming and J lost 3 bases, with 17 bases between them. This CDR3 region has 16 residues. CDR1 LNHNV and CDR2 YYDKDF come from the germline V gene (reference sequence). DNA for the CDR3: TGTGCCACCAGCAGGGAAGACCACGGGCCCCACTATGGCTACACCTTC. As protein: CATSREDHGPHYGYTF.

This chain joins TRBV19 and TRBJ2-7; D is unresolved. There are 13 residues in the CDR3. The V gene lost 3 bases and the J gene lost 4 bases, with 10 bases spanning the gap. CDR1 is LNHDA, CDR2 SQIVND, per germline (reference sequence). DNA for the CDR3: TGTGCCAGTAGTATGGAATTGGGTTACGAGCAGTACTTC. Translating gives CASSMELGYEQYF.